This T cell receptor beta chain emerged from a study of response to subunit inactivated influenza vaccine. Notes on the study in general: Researchers suggested that each seasonal influenza vaccination recruits few new T cells.

The table lists this clonotype with many counts. Its antigen is unidentified. With 5 bases clipped from V and 7 bases from J, the junction kept 12 bases outside the gene matches. This CDR3 has 16 residues. Germline CDR1 reads SGHRS; CDR2 reads YFSETQ. TCRdb re-derived calls from the RT-PCR reads in MiXCR, one entry per CDR3 protein. The sample has around 650,000 distinct CDR3 sequences; less than 20% are singletons. The chain links TRBV5-1 to TRBJ2-2, with 9 bases lining up with TRBD1. Sequenced material: PBMCs from blood, taken 12 days after vaccination. This sequence originates from a man between 50 and 59 years old who received an inactivated influenza vaccine. In DNA, the CDR3 is TGCGCCAGCAGGTCAATAGTGACAGGGGGATACGGGGAGCTGTTTTTT. This sequence encodes CASRSIVTGGYGELFF.